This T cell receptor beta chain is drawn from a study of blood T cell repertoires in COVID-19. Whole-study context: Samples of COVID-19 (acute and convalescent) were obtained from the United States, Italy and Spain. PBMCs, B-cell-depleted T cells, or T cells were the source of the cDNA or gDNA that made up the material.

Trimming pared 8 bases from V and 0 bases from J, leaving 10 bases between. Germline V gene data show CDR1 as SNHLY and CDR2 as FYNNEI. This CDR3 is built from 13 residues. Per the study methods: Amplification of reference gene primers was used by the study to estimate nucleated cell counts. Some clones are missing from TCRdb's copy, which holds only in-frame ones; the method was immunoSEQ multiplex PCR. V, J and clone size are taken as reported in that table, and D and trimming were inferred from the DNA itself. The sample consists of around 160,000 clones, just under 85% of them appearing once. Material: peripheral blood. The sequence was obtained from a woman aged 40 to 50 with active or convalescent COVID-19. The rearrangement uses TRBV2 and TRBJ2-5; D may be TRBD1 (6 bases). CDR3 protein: CASGRQDQETQYF. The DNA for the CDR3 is TGTGCCAGCGGGCGACAGGACCAAGAGACCCAGTACTTC.